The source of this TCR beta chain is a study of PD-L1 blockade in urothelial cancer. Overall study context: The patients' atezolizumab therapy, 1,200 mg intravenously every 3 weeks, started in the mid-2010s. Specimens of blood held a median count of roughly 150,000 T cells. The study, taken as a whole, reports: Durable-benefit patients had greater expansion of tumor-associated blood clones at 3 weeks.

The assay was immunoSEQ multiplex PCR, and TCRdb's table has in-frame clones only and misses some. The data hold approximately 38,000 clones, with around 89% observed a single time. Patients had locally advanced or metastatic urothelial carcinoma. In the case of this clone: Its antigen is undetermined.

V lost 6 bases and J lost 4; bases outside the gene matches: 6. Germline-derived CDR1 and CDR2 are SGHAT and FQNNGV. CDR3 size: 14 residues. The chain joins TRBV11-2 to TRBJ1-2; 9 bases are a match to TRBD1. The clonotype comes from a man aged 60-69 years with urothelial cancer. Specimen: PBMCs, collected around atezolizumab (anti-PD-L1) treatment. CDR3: CASRHRGRVYGYTF. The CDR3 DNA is TGTGCCAGCAGACACAGGGGGCGGGTCTATGGCTACACCTTC.